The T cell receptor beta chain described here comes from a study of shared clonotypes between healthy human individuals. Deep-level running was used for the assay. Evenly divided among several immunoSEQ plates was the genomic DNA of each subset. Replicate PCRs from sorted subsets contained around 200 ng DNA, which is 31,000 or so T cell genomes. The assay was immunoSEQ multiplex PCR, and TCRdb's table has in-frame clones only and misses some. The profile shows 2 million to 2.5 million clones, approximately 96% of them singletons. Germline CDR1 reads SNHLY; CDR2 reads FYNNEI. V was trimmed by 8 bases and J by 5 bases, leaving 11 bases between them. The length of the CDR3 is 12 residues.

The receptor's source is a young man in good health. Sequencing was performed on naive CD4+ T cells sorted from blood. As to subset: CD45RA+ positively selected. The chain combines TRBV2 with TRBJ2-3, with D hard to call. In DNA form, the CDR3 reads TGTGCCAGCTGTGGGTTGGAAGATACGCAGTATTTT. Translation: CASCGLEDTQYF.